This T cell receptor beta chain comes out of a study of shared T cell receptors in the human thymus. Profiled with immunoSEQ multiplex PCR; TCRdb holds only in-frame clones, not every one. The sample has 700,000 or so clones, approximately 83% seen once. In its sample, this clone was seen once. There are 16 residues in the CDR3. The sample was also reused in another study, on human thymus T cells.

V and J are TRBV1 and TRBJ2-7; the table's D call TRBD2 went unverified against the DNA. TRBV1 is reported as a pseudogene. Sequenced input: thymocytes. The receptor was derived from a girl under three years old with a congenital heart defect. CDR3 amino acids: CTSSQDERTCSYEQYF. DNA of the CDR3: TGCACCAGCAGCCAAGACGAGCGGACGTGCTCCTACGAGCAGTACTTC.